This TCR beta chain derives from a study of blood T cell repertoires in COVID-19. About the research overall: The study drew acute and convalescent COVID-19 samples from the United States, Italy and Spain. Sources were T cells, B-cell-depleted T cells, or PBMCs; the material itself was cDNA or gDNA.

A COVID-19 case was met by exposed participants within 2 weeks before study entry. CDR3 length: 19 amino acids. The germline gives CDR1 MGHRA, CDR2 YSYEKL. V lost 0 bases and J lost 1, with 18 bases in between. Clones were sequenced by immunoSEQ multiplex PCR, and TCRdb holds only the in-frame ones, with some missing. The repertoire consists of some 320,000 clones, with 85% to 95% occurring once and the leading ten covering roughly 3.9%. This receptor was obtained from a woman aged 25 to 45 who had been exposed to COVID-19. Sequenced material: PBMCs or T cells enriched from blood (not recorded which). The chain recombines TRBV4-1 with TRBJ2-2, with D possibly being TRBD1 (5 bases). The CDR3 spells CASSQDGARQYGNTGELFF. CDR3 nucleotide sequence: TGCGCCAGCAGCCAAGATGGGGCCAGACAGTATGGGAACACCGGGGAGCTGTTTTTT.